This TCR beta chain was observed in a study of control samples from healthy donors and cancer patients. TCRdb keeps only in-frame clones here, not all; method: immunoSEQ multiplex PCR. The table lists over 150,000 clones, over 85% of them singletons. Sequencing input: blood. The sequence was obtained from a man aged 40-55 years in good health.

In DNA form, the CDR3 reads TGTGCCAGCAGCCCCGGGACCGAAAACATTCAGTACTTC. Amino acids: CASSPGTENIQYF. This chain joins TRBV7-9 and TRBJ2-4; tentatively, D is TRBD1 or TRBD2 (5 bases each). The CDR3 runs 13 residues. V was shortened by 5 bases and J by 5 bases, with 10 bases between the two germline ends. CDR1 SEHNR and CDR2 FQNEAQ come from the germline V gene (reference sequence).